This T cell receptor (beta chain) was observed in a study of T cell clonality in common variable immunodeficiency. Aged about 8 to 64 years, CVID subjects averaged around 43 years old. Blood came from CVID subjects not ill and not taking immunomodulatory or immunosuppressive medication. The V gene end was trimmed by 2 bases and the J gene end by 4 bases; junction bases not matched to a gene: 1. In germline, CDR1 is SGHTA, CDR2 FQGNSA. This CDR3 has 14 residues. Broader study findings: Compared with healthy controls, CVID subjects showed increased TCRbeta clonality, mostly in about a third. Authors noted CVID clonality's cause needs subpopulation repertoire sequencing. Reportedly, TCR beta sequences from common variable immunodeficiency showed fewer deletions and N-nucleotide insertions.

For this clone: Its antigen is undetermined. The DNA ends 3 residues before the CDR3 does, and the rest of the CDR3 is filled in from the germline J gene.

Libraries were prepared by immunoSEQ multiplex PCR; TCRdb keeps only in-frame clonotypes and omits some of them. The sample shows 15,000 to 20,000 clones, none of them appearing just once. The sequence came from a human donor with common variable immunodeficiency. The sample was peripheral blood mononuclear cells. The V gene is TRBV7-2, the J gene TRBJ1-5, with 8 bases aligning to TRBD1. Incomplete CDR3 DNA: TGTGCCAGCAGCTTAAGGACAGGGAATCAGCCC. Its translation is CASSLRTGNQP. From start to end, the CDR3 is CASSLRTGNQPQHF.